The 10 T cell receptor beta chains presented below share a single source sample, sequenced in a study of control samples from healthy donors and cancer patients. Libraries were prepared by immunoSEQ multiplex PCR; TCRdb keeps only in-frame clonotypes and omits some of them. The sample lists about 55,000 clones, 85% to 95% seen once, with approximately 2.4% in the top ten. The material sequenced was blood. These receptors were collected from a young man in good health.

This sequence joins TRBV7-8 and TRBJ1-3; D gene unclear. CDR1 SGHVS and CDR2 FQNEAQ come from the germline V gene. With 2 bases removed from V and 0 bases from J, the gap between germline ends came to 8 bases. This CDR3 has 15 amino acids. The CDR3 DNA reads as TGTGCCAGCAGCTTATCGGGATCCTCTGGAAACACCATATATTTT. Translated, it gives CASSLSGSSGNTIYF.

This sequence joins TRBV7-3 and TRBJ1-2; 8 positions match TRBD1. The J segment lost 5 bases and the V segment lost 5 bases, leaving 7 bases of the junction unmatched. The CDR3 is 14 residues long. Germline values: CDR1 SGHTA, CDR2 FQGTGA. The CDR3 DNA sequence: TGTGCCAGCAGCACCCGACAGGGGAGGTATGGCTACACCTTC. This codes for CASSTRQGRYGYTF.

The CDR3 coding sequence is TGTGCCAGCAGCCCCGTAAGGGCTAGCGGGTCCTACGAGCAGTACTTC. Translation gives CASSPVRASGSYEQYF. This sequence joins TRBV4-2 and TRBJ2-7; 8 nucleotides match TRBD2. J was trimmed by 1 base and V by 4 bases; bases with no gene match: 9. The length of the CDR3 is 16 residues. Germline values: CDR1 LGHNA, CDR2 YNFKEQ.

This chain uses TRBV25-1 with TRBJ1-4; D is unresolved. V dropped 1 base and J dropped 5 bases, with 2 bases sitting between them. Germline V CDR1 and CDR2: MGHDK, SYGVNS. CDR3 length: 12 residues. The CDR3 coding sequence is TGTGCCAGCAGTGAATGGAATGAAAAACTGTTTTTT. Translated, it gives CASSEWNEKLFF. Combining the CDR3 with reference TRBV25-1 and TRBJ1-4 gives the whole variable domain EADIYQTPRYLVIGTGKKITLECSQTMGHDKMYWYQQDPGMELHLIHYSYGVNSTEKGDLSSESTVSRIRTEHFPLTLESARPSHTSQYLCASSEWNEKLFFGSGTQLSVL.

This clone was seen just once. The chain recombines TRBV27 with TRBJ1-5, with unresolved D. The CDR3 has 11 amino acids. CDR1 is MNHEY and CDR2 is SMNVEV in the germline V gene (reference sequence). Trimming pared 3 bases from V and 5 bases from J, leaving 2 bases between. The CDR3 reads CASSFDQPQHF. For the CDR3, the DNA is TGTGCCAGCAGTTTTGATCAGCCCCAGCATTTT.

The chain combines TRBV7-3 with TRBJ2-5; the match to TRBD1 covers 7 bases. The CDR3 runs 15 residues. The germline CDR1 and CDR2 sequences are SGHTA and FQGTGA. J lost 1 base, V lost 1 base, and 3 bases had no gene match. The CDR3 bases are TGTGCCAGCAGCTTAATGGGACAGATCCAAGAGACCCAGTACTTC. Translated: CASSLMGQIQETQYF.

The table lists this clone with a count of one. The chain couples TRBV11-2 to TRBJ2-3; 7 bases align to TRBD1. CDR3 length equals 15 residues. After removal of 5 bases from V and 2 bases from J, the junction contained 7 bases not matched to a gene. Germline CDR1 reads SGHAT; CDR2 reads FQNNGV. CDR3 nucleotide sequence: TGTGCCAGCAGCACAACCCAGGGGGTCACAGATACGCAGTATTTT. Translated: CASSTTQGVTDTQYF.

The rearrangement links TRBV28 to TRBJ2-7; D is possibly TRBD1 (6 bases). Germline loops: CDR1 MDHEN, CDR2 SYDVKM. This CDR3 comprises 12 residues. Trimming took 4 bases from V and 4 from J, leaving 8 bases between them. This CDR3 is CASSYRVYEQYF. The CDR3 DNA sequence: TGTGCCAGCAGTTACAGGGTTTACGAGCAGTACTTC. The whole variable domain, filled in from reference TRBV28 and TRBJ2-7, reads DVKVTQSSRYLVKRTGEKVFLECVQDMDHENMFWYRQDPGLGLRLIYFSYDVKMKEKGDIPEGYSVSREKKERFSLILESASTNQTSMYLCASSYRVYEQYFGPGTRLTVT.

The V and J genes are TRBV7-2 and TRBJ2-1, with D perhaps matching TRBD2 (5 bases). The CDR3 consists of 12 residues. V lost 8 bases to trimming and J lost 4 bases, with 9 bases between them. Germline V gene lookup returns CDR1 SGHTA and CDR2 FQGNSA. CDR3 sequence: CASLGEYNEQFF. The CDR3 bases are TGTGCCAGCTTGGGAGAGTACAATGAGCAGTTCTTC.

The V call is TRBV27, the J call TRBJ1-4; no definite D call. The germline V gene encodes CDR1 MNHEY and CDR2 SMNVEV (reference sequence). The CDR3 has 13 amino acids. V was cut by 6 bases and J by 7 bases, with 12 bases left in between. CDR3 in DNA: TGTGCCAGCAGAACTTGGGTGGCTGAAAAACTGTTTTTT. Its protein product is CASRTWVAEKLFF.